The entry below describes one TCR beta chain. This sample stems from a study of blood T cell repertoires in COVID-19. At the level of the study: PBMCs, B-cell-depleted T cells, or T cells were the source of the cDNA or gDNA that made up the material.

Authors' analysis steps: Scientists estimated how many nucleated cells there were by amplifying reference gene primers. Sequencing was performed with immunoSEQ multiplex PCR; in TCRdb, only in-frame clones are kept and a portion is missing. For V, J and clone size, that table is used; D and trimming come from the DNA. The sample shows 300,000 to 350,000 clones, roughly 89% of them seen only once. In Seattle, patients joined the study during active infection and were tracked longitudinally. CDR3 length equals 13 residues. CDR1 SGHDN and CDR2 FVKESK come from the germline V gene. The germline V and J ends were trimmed by 8 bases and 5 bases, with 14 bases remaining between them.

The sequence was obtained from a woman aged 40 to 50 with COVID-19, enrolled during active disease. Material: peripheral blood. The V and J genes are TRBV14 and TRBJ2-3, with D possibly being TRBD1 (6 bases). The CDR3 DNA reads as TGTGCCAGCCAGGGGTGGGATGGAGATACGCAGTATTTT. It translates to CASQGWDGDTQYF.